This paragraph covers one T cell receptor beta chain sequence. Antigen unknown. This sample's time point: newly diagnosed GD, antithyroid drugs for less than 3 months. PBMC-extracted RNA yielded the TCR library. This CDR3 spans 14 amino acids. Germline loops: CDR1 DFQATT, CDR2 SNEGSKA (reference sequence). V gave up 4 bases and J gave up 3 bases; unmatched junction bases: 7. This sample was included in a study of regulatory T cells in long-lasting Graves disease. Whole-study findings and limits: Persistent disease exhibited a predilection for TRBV28, TRBJ1-2 and TRBJ2-5.

Researchers made TCR beta libraries by using iRepertoire HTBI primers and running Arm-PCR on CDR3 regions. Each CDR3 protein is one row after TCRdb ran MiXCR on the multiplex PCR reads. The sample holds 450,000 to 500,000 distinct CDR3 sequences, roughly 15% seen once. These data are also associated with another study on T cells in Graves' hyperthyroidism and ophthalmopathy.

The sample in question was peripheral blood mononuclear cells (PBMCs), obtained at new diagnosis, from a patient treated with antithyroid drugs. The V and J genes are TRBV20-1 and TRBJ2-7; 9 bases map to TRBD2. The receptor was isolated from a man aged 40-55 years with Graves disease. Here the CDR3 DNA reads TGCAGTGCTACCACTAGCGGGCAGTTCTACGAGCAGTACTTC. Its translation: CSATTSGQFYEQYF.